These 29 T cell receptor beta chains were all obtained from the same sample, sequenced in a study of T cell changes during pregnancy in multiple sclerosis. Data came from immunoSEQ multiplex PCR; TCRdb stores just in-frame clones and leaves some out. The sample shows 46,000 or so clones, just under 95% of them seen only once. The source was CD8+ T cells from peripheral blood mononuclear cells, collected after pregnancy. Source of these receptors: a female donor with multiple sclerosis, enrolled in a pregnancy study.

The chain uses TRBV27 and TRBJ2-7, with D maybe TRBD1 (5 bases). CDR1 is MNHEY, CDR2 SMNVEV, per germline (reference sequence). V was clipped by 2 bases and J by 3 bases, with 8 bases between them. This CDR3 is built from 13 residues. DNA for the CDR3: TGTGCCAGCAGTTTAGGGGCAGTCTACGAGCAGTACTTC. Its protein product is CASSLGAVYEQYF.

The J gene is TRBJ2-6, the V gene TRBV11-2, with D maybe TRBD2 (5 bases). V shed 4 bases and J shed 3 bases, with 16 bases lying between them. CDR3 length: 17 residues. Per germline, CDR1 SGHAT and CDR2 FQNNGV. The CDR3 nucleotides read TGTGCCAGCAGCTCGGACGGACGGACTCTTGGGGCCAACGTCCTGACTTTC. Protein product: CASSSDGRTLGANVLTF.

The chain combines TRBV2 with TRBJ2-7, with TRBD1 identical over 9 bases. CDR1 and CDR2 from the germline V gene are SNHLY and FYNNEI. The CDR3 runs 15 residues. Trimming removed 3 bases from V and 4 bases from J; junction bases left unmatched: 7. The CDR3 reads CASSEWGDRVYEQYF. In nucleotides, the CDR3 is TGTGCCAGCAGTGAGTGGGGGGACAGGGTGTACGAGCAGTACTTC.

This rearrangement joins TRBV19 to TRBJ1-4; D possibly corresponds to TRBD1 (6 bases). Trimming left V 4 bases short and J 15 bases short, with 21 bases between. This CDR3 spans 14 amino acids. CDR1 is LNHDA and CDR2 is SQIVND in the germline V gene (reference sequence). The CDR3 region is CASSTRQVGVGLFF. The CDR3 nucleotides are TGTGCCAGTAGTACCCGACAGGTTGGGGTTGGTTTGTTTTTT. Using reference TRBV19 and TRBJ1-4 for the parts outside the CDR3, the full variable domain is DGGITQSPKYLFRKEGQNVTLSCEQNLNHDAMYWYRQDPGQGLRLIYYSQIVNDFQKGDIAEGYSVSREKKESFPLTVTSAQKNPTAFYLCASSTRQVGVGLFFGSGTQLSVL.

This chain joins TRBV2 and TRBJ2-6, with TRBD1 matching 11 bases. With V trimmed by 9 bases and J by 1 base, 5 bases remained unmatched. The CDR3 spans 16 residues. Germline loops: CDR1 SNHLY, CDR2 FYNNEI. The CDR3 sequence is CARGTGGSSGANVLTF. CDR3 nucleotide sequence: TGTGCCAGGGGGACAGGGGGAAGTTCTGGGGCCAACGTCCTGACTTTC.

The rearrangement uses TRBV25-1 and TRBJ1-1; D is possibly TRBD1 (5 bases). CDR1 and CDR2 from the germline V gene are MGHDK and SYGVNS. This CDR3 region has 13 residues. Trimming stripped 3 bases from V and 6 bases from J, with 11 bases between. CDR3 sequence: CASSDGGVPEAFF. The CDR3 DNA is TGTGCCAGCAGTGACGGGGGGGTCCCTGAAGCTTTCTTT.

This clone was counted a single time. The V gene is TRBV5-6, the J gene TRBJ2-7; 12 bases match TRBD2. Germline CDR1 is SGHDT and CDR2 is YYEEEE. CDR3 length: 17 amino acids. Losses at the gene ends were 3 bases for V and 4 bases for J; bases not matched to a gene: 11. This chain's CDR3 is CASSSLAGGLISYEQYF. The DNA for the CDR3 is TGTGCCAGCAGCTCCCTAGCGGGGGGGCTTATCTCGTACGAGCAGTACTTC.

The chain couples TRBV19 to TRBJ2-1; 8 bases agree with TRBD1. This CDR3 comprises 16 residues. J was trimmed by 3 bases and V by 6 bases; bases with no gene match: 10. Germline V gives CDR1 LNHDA, CDR2 SQIVND (reference sequence). The CDR3 bases are TGTGCCAGTAGCCCCCGTAGGGACAGGTACTACAATGAGCAGTTCTTC. It is translated as CASSPRRDRYYNEQFF.

V and J are TRBV28 and TRBJ2-5; D ambiguous. The germline V gene has CDR1 MDHEN and CDR2 SYDVKM. This CDR3 spans 14 amino acids. Trimming removed 4 bases at V and 5 bases at J, with 14 bases between. The DNA for the CDR3 is TGTGCCAGCAGTTCCAACCAGCGACGGGAGACCCAGTACTTC. Protein sequence: CASSSNQRRETQYF.

V is TRBV11-2 and J is TRBJ2-7; no clear D. Deletions cut 0 bases from V and 3 bases from J, with 12 bases between. This CDR3 is built from 15 residues. The germline gives CDR1 SGHAT, CDR2 FQNNGV. CDR3 loop: CASSLELPGLYEQYF. The DNA of the CDR3 is TGTGCCAGCAGCTTAGAGCTCCCTGGGCTCTACGAGCAGTACTTC.

This clone was found once. The V call is TRBV4-2, the J call TRBJ1-3, with 8 bases identical to TRBD1. The V gene's germline CDR1 is LGHNA and CDR2 YNFKEQ. This CDR3 spans 16 amino acids. With 0 bases clipped from V and 4 bases from J, the junction kept 5 bases outside the gene matches. DNA of the CDR3: TGTGCCAGCAGCCAAGAGGAGACAGGGGTAGGAAACACCATATATTTT. Its translation is CASSQEETGVGNTIYF.

The chain uses TRBV7-8 and TRBJ1-5; D gene ambiguous. V was trimmed by 2 bases and J by 5 bases, leaving 22 bases between them. The V gene's germline CDR1 is SGHVS and CDR2 FQNEAQ. The CDR3 spans 18 residues. The CDR3, as DNA: TGTGCCAGCAGCTTATTCCACGTCGAGTGGGCGGGCCATCAGCCCCAGCATTTT. Translation: CASSLFHVEWAGHQPQHF. The whole variable domain, remainder taken from reference TRBV7-8 and TRBJ1-5, is GAGVSQSPRYKVAKRGQDVALRCDPISGHVSLFWYQQALGQGPEFLTYFQNEAQLDKSGLPSDRFFAERPEGSVSTLKIQRTQQEDSAVYLCASSLFHVEWAGHQPQHFGDGTRLSIL.

This clone was recorded only once. This rearrangement joins TRBV19 to TRBJ1-1; D is unresolved. V gave up 1 base and J gave up 14 bases, with 11 bases separating them. This CDR3 comprises 11 residues. In germline, CDR1 is LNHDA, CDR2 SQIVND (reference sequence). The CDR3, as DNA: TGTGCCAGTAGTATAGCGGGGTCTACCTTCTTT. Protein product: CASSIAGSTFF.

V usage is TRBV25-1 and J usage is TRBJ1-2; no clear D. This CDR3 comprises 10 residues. Germline V CDR1 and CDR2: MGHDK, SYGVNS. Trimming took 4 bases from V and 10 from J, leaving 7 bases between them. CDR3 coding DNA: TGTGCCAGCAGTGGAGGGTACTACACCTTC. It is translated as CASSGGYYTF.

The V and J genes are TRBV27 and TRBJ1-5, with D uncertain. The V end was cut by 5 bases, the J end by 0 bases, with 11 bases between. The V gene's germline CDR1 is MNHEY and CDR2 SMNVEV (reference sequence). The CDR3 spans 15 residues. The CDR3 coding sequence is TGTGCCAGCAGTCCTAGGATCTATAGCAATCAGCCCCAGCATTTT. As protein: CASSPRIYSNQPQHF.

J is TRBJ2-1 and V is TRBV27; 8 bases align to TRBD1. The CDR3 has 13 residues. Per germline, CDR1 MNHEY and CDR2 SMNVEV (reference sequence). Trimming at V came to 4 bases and at J to 8 bases, leaving 4 bases not matched to a gene. CDR3 residues: CASSWAGQDEQFF. Here the CDR3 DNA reads TGTGCCAGCAGTTGGGCGGGACAGGATGAGCAGTTCTTC.

This rearrangement joins TRBV6-1 to TRBJ1-5; a weak D match, TRBD1 (6 bases). V shed 8 bases and J shed 1 base, with 15 bases lying between them. The CDR3 runs to 15 residues. Germline V gives CDR1 MNHNS, CDR2 SASEGT. The CDR3 here is CASSNYRVSNQPQHF. The DNA of the CDR3 is TGTGCCAGCTCGAATTACAGGGTAAGCAATCAGCCCCAGCATTTT.

The chain recombines TRBV4-3 with TRBJ2-7; D is unresolved. Germline V gene sequence: CDR1 LGHNA, CDR2 YSLEER. V lost 0 bases, J lost 0 bases, and 9 bases lay in between. The CDR3 runs 15 residues. The CDR3 DNA is TGCGCCAGCAGCCAAGAGCAGCGTAGCTCCTACGAGCAGTACTTC. Its translation is CASSQEQRSSYEQYF.

For the CDR3, the DNA is TGTGCCAGCAAGGCGGGCGGGGACTACAAACTGTTTTTT. It codes for CASKAGGDYKLFF. The chain links TRBV19 to TRBJ1-4, with a weak D call TRBD1 (5 bases). Germline V CDR1 and CDR2: LNHDA, SQIVND (reference sequence). The CDR3 sequence is 13 residues long. Trimming cost V 9 bases and J 11 bases, with 19 bases left between them.

The V call is TRBV7-9, the J call TRBJ1-1, with 9 bases that match TRBD1. The CDR3 loop spans 15 amino acids. The V gene end was trimmed by 1 base and the J gene end by 11 bases; junction bases not matched to a gene: 11. Germline V gene sequence: CDR1 SEHNR, CDR2 FQNEAQ (reference sequence). CDR3 bases: TGTGCCAGCAGCTTAGACCGGACAGGGGACTTGATCGCTTTCTTT. Protein product: CASSLDRTGDLIAFF.

J is TRBJ1-4 and V is TRBV19; D remains unclear. From germline, CDR1 is LNHDA and CDR2 SQIVND (reference sequence). The CDR3 loop spans 13 amino acids. V was trimmed by 10 bases and J by 2 bases, leaving 11 bases between them. DNA for the CDR3: TGTGCCACCTCATCTGCGACTAATGAAAAACTGTTTTTT. Amino acids: CATSSATNEKLFF. The whole variable domain, filled in from reference TRBV19 and TRBJ1-4, reads DGGITQSPKYLFRKEGQNVTLSCEQNLNHDAMYWYRQDPGQGLRLIYYSQIVNDFQKGDIAEGYSVSREKKESFPLTVTSAQKNPTAFYLCATSSATNEKLFFGSGTQLSVL.

In its sample, this clone ranks as medium-sized. The J gene is TRBJ2-5, the V gene TRBV28, with TRBD1 matching 10 bases. The CDR3 sequence is 19 residues long. Losses at the gene ends were 6 bases for V and 4 bases for J; bases not matched to a gene: 20. Looked up from germline, CDR1 is MDHEN and CDR2 is SYDVKM. The CDR3 loop reads CASSPLGTGEISSIETQYF. The DNA of the CDR3 is TGTGCCAGCAGCCCACTCGGGACAGGGGAAATTTCAAGTATAGAGACCCAGTACTTC.

This chain connects TRBV9 to TRBJ2-7; tentative D call: TRBD2 (7 bases). Germline V gene lookup returns CDR1 SGDLS and CDR2 YYNGEE. This CDR3 is 16 amino acids long. Trimming left V 2 bases short and J 4 bases short, with 19 bases between. The CDR3 DNA reads TGTGCCAGCAGCGTTGGGAGCGGGACAACATTGTACGAGCAGTACTTC. Protein sequence: CASSVGSGTTLYEQYF.

This chain links TRBV27 with TRBJ2-1; 10 nucleotides line up with TRBD2. Germline CDR1 MNHEY, CDR2 SMNVEV (reference sequence). The CDR3 contains 14 residues. V lost 4 bases, J lost 7 bases, and 4 bases stayed unmatched. CDR3 bases: TGTGCCAGCAGTTCCCGGACTAGCGGTAATGAGCAGTTCTTC. Translated, it gives CASSSRTSGNEQFF.

This CDR3 reads CASSEAEDSLYTDTQYF. The CDR3, as DNA: TGTGCCAGCAGTGAAGCGGAGGACAGCCTATACACAGATACGCAGTATTTT. J is TRBJ2-3 and V is TRBV6-1, with D maybe TRBD1 (6 bases). Trimming took off 0 bases at V and 2 bases at J, with 15 bases between the two ends. The V gene's germline CDR1 is MNHNS and CDR2 SASEGT. This CDR3 spans 17 amino acids.

The chain uses TRBV6-5 and TRBJ2-5; 13 bases map to TRBD2. Germline V CDR1 and CDR2: MNHEY, SVGAGI. There are 15 residues in the CDR3. The junction had 3 bases not matched to a gene; V was cut back by 5 bases and J by 3 bases. CDR3 bases: TGTGCCAGCAGTCCGGGACTAGCGGGAAAAGAGACCCAGTACTTC. Its protein product is CASSPGLAGKETQYF.

The CDR3 DNA follows: TGTGCCAGCTGGGCCCTGGGGAGAGGAGACTACGAGCAGTACTTC. This sequence encodes CASWALGRGDYEQYF. The chain couples TRBV27 to TRBJ2-7; tentatively, D is TRBD2 (5 bases). The CDR3 consists of 15 residues. The V gene's germline CDR1 is MNHEY and CDR2 SMNVEV (reference sequence). Trimming stripped 8 bases from V and 3 bases from J, with 20 bases between.

The CDR3 sequence: CASGHSISGTYEQYF. The CDR3 bases are TGTGCCAGCGGCCACTCAATTAGCGGGACCTACGAGCAGTACTTC. The chain combines TRBV7-9 with TRBJ2-7; TRBD2 matches 8 bases. The CDR3 length is 15 residues. In germline, CDR1 is SEHNR, CDR2 FQNEAQ (reference sequence). V dropped 8 bases and J dropped 2; count of bases not matched to a gene: 11.

This clone was counted a few times. This chain connects TRBV7-3 to TRBJ2-2, with D possibly being TRBD2 (5 bases). CDR1 and CDR2 (germline): SGHTA, FQGTGA. With 2 bases removed from V and 2 bases from J, the gap between germline ends came to 9 bases. CDR3 size: 15 residues. The CDR3 protein is CASSLDYSNTGELFF. In nucleotides, the CDR3 is TGTGCCAGCAGCTTAGACTACTCTAACACCGGGGAGCTGTTTTTT.